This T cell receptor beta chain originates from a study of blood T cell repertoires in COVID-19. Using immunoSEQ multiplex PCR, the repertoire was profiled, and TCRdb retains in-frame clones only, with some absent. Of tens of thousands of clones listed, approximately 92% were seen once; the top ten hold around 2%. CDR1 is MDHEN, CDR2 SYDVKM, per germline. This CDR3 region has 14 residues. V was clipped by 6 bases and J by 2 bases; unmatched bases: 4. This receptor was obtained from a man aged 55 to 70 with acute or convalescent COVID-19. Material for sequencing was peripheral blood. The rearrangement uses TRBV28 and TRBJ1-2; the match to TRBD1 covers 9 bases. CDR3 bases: TGTGCCAGCAGCCTTGGACAGGGGAACTATGGCTACACCTTC. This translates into CASSLGQGNYGYTF.